These T cell receptor beta chains were read from a single sample in a study of PD-1 blockade in classical Hodgkin lymphoma. The repertoire was sequenced with immunoSEQ multiplex PCR; TCRdb's copy has only in-frame clones and lacks some. In the table there are fewer than 70,000 clones, 70% to 90% of which are singletons. The source was peripheral blood mononuclear cells (PBMCs), collected before the second cycle of nivolumab. Source of these receptors: a human donor with classical Hodgkin lymphoma. The CDR3 runs from the conserved cysteine through the conserved F or W. Fields, in order: J gene, V gene, clone size, D gene, CDR3 DNA, CDR3 protein. D genes are given only for firm matches. Not all rows give a size; the values are once, few, many and, for expanded clones, a class.

>TRBJ2-6|TRBV27|NA|NA
TGTGCCAGCAGTGCGACAGGCACTGGGGCCAACGTCCTGACTTTC
CASSATGTGANVLTF
>TRBJ2-2|TRBV2|NA|NA
TGTGCCAGCAGGGGTAGCGGATCCACCGGGGAGCTGTTTTTT
CASRGSGSTGELFF
>TRBJ1-1|TRBV5-1|NA|NA
TGCGCTTCCAGGGTGGGAAACCAACACACTGAAGCTTTCTTT
CASRVGNQHTEAFF
>TRBJ1-3|TRBV5-6|NA|TRBD1
TGTGCCAGCAGCTTGCTGCGTAGCTCGGGACAGGCTGGAAACACCATATATTTT
CASSLLRSSGQAGNTIYF
>TRBJ1-4|TRBV11-2|NA|NA
TGTGCCAGCAGCTCCAGGGGAGGGGGTGAAAAACTGTTTTTT
CASSSRGGGEKLFF
>TRBJ2-2|TRBV5-5|NA|TRBD1
TGTGCCAGCAGCTTGGGCCTTACAGGGGCGAGGGGCACCGGGGAGCTGTTTTTT
CASSLGLTGARGTGELFF
>TRBJ1-2|TRBV5-6|NA|NA
TGTGCCAGCAGCCCACGGACGGCCCCGAGGGGTCGTCAGGGCTACACCTTC
CASSPRTAPRGRQGYTF
>TRBJ2-1|TRBV6-5|NA|NA
TGTGCCAGCAGTTACTCGACGGGGTATGGTGAGCAGTTCTTC
CASSYSTGYGEQFF
>TRBJ1-1|TRBV5-1|NA|NA
TGCGCCAGCAGCTTGGCCGAGTTGCCGGCTGAAGCTTTCTTT
CASSLAELPAEAFF
>TRBJ2-7|TRBV7-8|once|TRBD1
TGTGCCAGCAGCTTAGTTCAGGGGGCATACGAGCAGTACTTC
CASSLVQGAYEQYF
>TRBJ2-1|TRBV5-1|once|TRBD2
TGCGCCAGCAGCTCCCACAGGACTAGCGGGGGCCGGGGTGAGCAGTTCTTC
CASSSHRTSGGRGEQFF
>TRBJ1-5|TRBV6-5|NA|NA
TGTGCCAGCAGTTACAGCGGGGAAAATCAGCCCCAGCATTTT
CASSYSGENQPQHF
>TRBJ2-2|TRBV5-1|NA|NA
TGCGCCAGCAGCTTGGAACGGATCCCCGGGGAGCTGTTTTTT
CASSLERIPGELFF
>TRBJ2-6|TRBV30|NA|TRBD2
TGTGCCTGGACCCCGGGAGGCTCTGGGGCCAACGTCCTGACTTTC
CAWTPGGSGANVLTF
>TRBJ2-3|TRBV11-2|NA|TRBD2
TGTGCCAGCAGCTTGGGGGGGGGAGCGAATACGCAGTATTTT
CASSLGGGANTQYF
>TRBJ2-7|TRBV28|NA|NA
TGTGCCAGCAGTTTATCGCCGGATTCCTACGAGCAGTACTTC
CASSLSPDSYEQYF
>TRBJ1-4|TRBV25-1|NA|TRBD1
TGTGCCAGCAGACAGGGGGCGGGTGAAAAACTGTTTTTT
CASRQGAGEKLFF
>TRBJ1-1|TRBV5-1|NA|TRBD1
TGCGCCAGCAGCTTAGGGGGCGGGAGTAGGACTGAAGCTTTCTTT
CASSLGGGSRTEAFF
>TRBJ2-2|TRBV14|few|TRBD1
TGTGCCAGCAGCCAAAGGGGGCAGGGGGAGCTGTTTTTT
CASSQRGQGELFF
>TRBJ1-1|TRBV12-5|once|TRBD1
TGTGCTAGTGGTTTGGACCTTGGACAGGGTAAGAACACTGAAGCTTTCTTT
CASGLDLGQGKNTEAFF
>TRBJ1-2|TRBV18|NA|NA
TGTGCCAGCTCACTGACTCTTGACAGTAACTATGGCTACACCTTC
CASSLTLDSNYGYTF
>TRBJ2-2|TRBV5-1|NA|NA
TGCGCCAGCAGCCCAACCGGGACGACGAACACCGGGGAGCTGTTTTTT
CASSPTGTTNTGELFF
>TRBJ1-5|TRBV27|NA|NA
TGTGCCAGCACCCCTGGGGGAAATAGCAATCAGCCCCAGCATTTT
CASTPGGNSNQPQHF
>TRBJ2-1|TRBV9|NA|NA
TGTGCCAGCAGCGCCGGACCAAACTCCTACAATGAGCAGTTCTTC
CASSAGPNSYNEQFF
>TRBJ1-2|TRBV9|NA|TRBD1
TGTGCCAGCAGCGCAACATCCCTCGGGACAGGGGGTGGCTACACCTTC
CASSATSLGTGGGYTF
>TRBJ2-3|TRBV5-1|NA|NA
TGCGCCAGCAGCCAAGGGGGGAGCGGGGTGCAGGATACGCAGTATTTT
CASSQGGSGVQDTQYF
>TRBJ1-5|TRBV21-1|NA|NA
TGTGCCAGCAGCACCCGAGGACAGCAATCTAATCAGCCCCAGCATTTT
CASSTRGQQSNQPQHF
>TRBJ2-2|TRBV6-5|NA|TRBD2
TGTGCCAGCAGTACTAGCGGCCCGAACACCGGGGAGCTGTTTTTT
CASSTSGPNTGELFF
>TRBJ2-1|TRBV6-5|NA|TRBD2
TGTGCCAGCCGGGCTAGCGGGGGGACTGAGCAGTTCTTC
CASRASGGTEQFF
>TRBJ1-6|TRBV6-1|NA|NA
TGTGCCAGCAGGCTCGACAGCCCCGTTAATTCACCCCTCCACTTT
CASRLDSPVNSPLHF
>TRBJ1-5|TRBV7-9|NA|NA
TGTGCCAGCAGCCTAGGGGGGTCCCTTGGCAATCAGCCCCAGCATTTT
CASSLGGSLGNQPQHF
>TRBJ2-3|TRBV5-1|NA|TRBD1
TGCGCCAGCAGCTTACGGGACAGCGCAACAGATACGCAGTATTTT
CASSLRDSATDTQYF
>TRBJ1-4|TRBV5-1|NA|TRBD1
TGCGCCAGCAGCTTCGGACAGGGTAATGAAAAACTGTTTTTT
CASSFGQGNEKLFF
>TRBJ1-2|TRBV28|NA|NA
TGTGCCAGCAGTTTACGGGGACTGCCTTATGGCTACACCTTC
CASSLRGLPYGYTF
>TRBJ1-6|TRBV5-6|few|NA
TGTGCCAGCAGCTTCAATTCACCCCTCCACTTT
CASSFNSPLHF
>TRBJ1-2|TRBV6-5|NA|NA
TGTGCCAGCAGTTACTCGATCCGGAGGATCTATGGCTACACCTTC
CASSYSIRRIYGYTF